A single count supports the clone carrying this T cell receptor beta chain. Its specificity is unknown. TCRdb's table, derived via immunoSEQ multiplex PCR, lists solely in-frame clones and lacks some. The sample carries approximately 2,000,000 clones, 85% to 95% recorded once. This entry belongs to a study of shared clonotypes between healthy human individuals. At the level of the study: Ranging from 18 to 49 in age, donors were two women and three men. Overall study findings and caveats: Several donors showed sharing of about 4.8% of naive CD4 clonotypes.

Donors, healthy HIV-negative adults, lacked recent acute infections or vaccinations. CD4+ cells yielded CD45RA+ naive and CD45RA-negative memory subsets. Sequences were obtained from naive CD4+ T cells from PBMCs. The subset is: CD45RA+ positively selected. This sequence originates from a man aged 18 to 29 in good health. Some clones in this sample may be carry-over from other donors' samples.

CDR3 residues: CASSAYSGSSYEQYF. The CDR3 nucleotides are TGTGCCAGCAGTGCTTATAGCGGGAGCTCCTACGAGCAGTACTTC. The chain employs TRBV6-5 and TRBJ2-7; 9 nucleotides agree with TRBD2. The CDR3 contains 15 residues. J gave up 0 bases and V 5 bases, and 5 bases lay outside the gene matches. The germline CDR1 and CDR2 sequences are MNHEY and SVGAGI.